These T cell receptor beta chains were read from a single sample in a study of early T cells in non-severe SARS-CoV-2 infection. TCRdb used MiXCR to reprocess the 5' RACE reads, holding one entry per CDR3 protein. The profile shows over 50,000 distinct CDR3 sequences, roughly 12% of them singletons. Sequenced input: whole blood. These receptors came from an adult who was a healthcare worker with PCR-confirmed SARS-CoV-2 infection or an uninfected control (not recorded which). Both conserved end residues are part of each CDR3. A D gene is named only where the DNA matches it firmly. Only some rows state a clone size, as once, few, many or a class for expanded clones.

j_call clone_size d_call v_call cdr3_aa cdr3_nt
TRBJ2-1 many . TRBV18 CASSLERVNNEQFF TGTGCCAGCTCATTGGAGAGGGTCAACAATGAGCAGTTCTTC
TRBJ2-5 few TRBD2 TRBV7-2 CASSLAGSGLAGELGTQYF TGTGCCAGCAGCTTAGCGGGTAGTGGACTAGCGGGGGAGCTAGGGACCCAGTACTTC
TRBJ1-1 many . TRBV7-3 CASSLMGYTEAFF TGTGCCAGCAGCTTAATGGGGTACACTGAAGCTTTCTTT
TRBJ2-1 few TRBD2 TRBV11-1 CASSPGLAETNEQFF TGTGCCAGCAGCCCGGGACTAGCGGAAACCAATGAGCAGTTCTTC
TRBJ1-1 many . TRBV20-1 CSARDDGRKNTEAFF TGCAGTGCTAGAGATGACGGACGGAAGAACACTGAAGCTTTCTTT
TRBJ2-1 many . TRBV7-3 CASSLSGGADEQFF TGTGCCAGCAGCTTAAGTGGGGGGGCCGATGAGCAGTTCTTC
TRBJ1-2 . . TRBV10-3 CATRMGSDGYTF TGTGCCACCCGAATGGGATCAGATGGCTACACCTTC
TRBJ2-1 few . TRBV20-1 CSARDGGGADNEQFF TGCAGTGCTAGAGATGGTGGGGGAGCCGACAATGAGCAGTTCTTC
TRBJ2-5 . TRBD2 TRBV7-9 CASSLAHIAGGKETQYF TGTGCCAGCAGCTTAGCCCACATAGCGGGGGGAAAGGAGACCCAGTACTTC
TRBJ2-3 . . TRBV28 CASSNGGKRTDTQYF TGTGCCAGCAGTAACGGAGGAAAACGCACAGATACGCAGTATTTT
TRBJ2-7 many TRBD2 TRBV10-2 CASRGLAETSSYEQYF TGCGCCAGCAGGGGACTAGCGGAAACTAGCTCCTACGAGCAGTACTTC
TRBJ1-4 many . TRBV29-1 CSVDQGGNEKLFF TGCAGCGTTGACCAGGGTGGTAATGAAAAACTGTTTTTT
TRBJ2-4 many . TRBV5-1 CASSVGPSAKNIQYF TGCGCCAGCAGCGTGGGACCATCAGCCAAAAACATTCAGTACTTC
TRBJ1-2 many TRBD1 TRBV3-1 CASSQDYSGGIYGYTF TGTGCCAGCAGCCAAGATTACTCAGGGGGCATCTATGGCTACACCTTC
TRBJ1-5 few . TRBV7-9 CASSLLGQPQHF TGTGCCAGCAGCTTATTGGGTCAGCCCCAGCATTTT
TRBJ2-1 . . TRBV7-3 CASSLALSSYNEQFF TGTGCCAGCAGCTTAGCCCTCAGCTCCTACAATGAGCAGTTCTTC
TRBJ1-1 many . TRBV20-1 CSASLGGYRTEAFF TGCAGTGCTTCTCTTGGGGGGTACCGCACTGAAGCTTTCTTT
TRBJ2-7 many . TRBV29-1 CSVEGLLGRGSYEQYF TGCAGCGTTGAAGGGCTATTGGGACGAGGCTCCTACGAGCAGTACTTC
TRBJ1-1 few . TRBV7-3 CASSLIPGVTEAFF TGTGCCAGCAGCTTAATTCCCGGGGTCACTGAAGCTTTCTTT
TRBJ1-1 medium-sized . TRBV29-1 CSVAGEGEAFF TGCAGCGTTGCAGGGGAAGGTGAAGCTTTCTTT
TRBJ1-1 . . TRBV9 CASSRQALNTEAFF TGTGCCAGCAGCCGACAGGCCTTGAACACTGAAGCTTTCTTT
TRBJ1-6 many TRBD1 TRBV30 CAWSHPGQGKSPLHF TGTGCCTGGAGCCATCCGGGACAGGGAAAATCACCCCTCCACTTT
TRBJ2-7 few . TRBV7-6 CASSLAATGNEQYF TGTGCCAGCAGCTTAGCGGCAACAGGGAACGAGCAGTACTTC
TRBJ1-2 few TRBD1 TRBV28 CASSFQGARSYTF TGTGCCAGCAGTTTTCAGGGGGCGCGTAGCTACACCTTC
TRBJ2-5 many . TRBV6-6 CASSYSISVQFQETQYF TGTGCCAGCAGTTACTCGATTTCCGTGCAGTTCCAAGAGACCCAGTACTTC
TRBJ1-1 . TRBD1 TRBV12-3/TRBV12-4 CAGSRQGLNTEAFF TGTGCCGGCAGCCGACAGGGGCTGAACACTGAAGCTTTCTTT
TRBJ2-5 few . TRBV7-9 CASSLAATGFFTETQYF TGTGCCAGCAGCTTAGCCGCGACTGGGTTTTTTACAGAGACCCAGTACTTC
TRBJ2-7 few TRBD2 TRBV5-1 CASSSVTSAYEQYF TGCGCCAGCAGCTCTGTGACTAGCGCCTACGAGCAGTACTTC
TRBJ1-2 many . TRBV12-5 CASGRDGIYGYTF TGTGCTAGTGGTAGAGACGGAATCTATGGCTACACCTTC
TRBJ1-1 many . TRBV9 CASSVDPAWGTEAFF TGTGCCAGCAGCGTAGACCCGGCCTGGGGCACTGAAGCTTTCTTT
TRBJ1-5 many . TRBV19 CASSTRAERGLGPQHF TGTGCCAGTAGTACCAGGGCAGAACGGGGCCTTGGGCCCCAGCATTTT